The 10 T cell receptor beta chains below come from one sample, sequenced in a study of T cell repertoires in cytomegalovirus infection. MiXCR, run by TCRdb on the reads, gives a single entry per CDR3 protein. The repertoire includes about a million distinct CDR3 sequences, less than 40% of them detected once, and roughly 13% sits in the top ten. Antigen specificity for these receptors is unknown. The sample was cultured CD8+ T cells from PBMCs, taken from culture after CMV antigen stimulation. These receptors were obtained from a human donor in good health (CMV status not recorded). Some clones in this sample may be carry-over from other donors' samples.

The CDR3 nucleotides read TGCGCCAGCAGCCCGCGGGCGGTTGATCAGCCCCAGCATTTT. It codes for CASSPRAVDQPQHF. The chain links TRBV4-1 to TRBJ1-5; D gene ambiguous. The CDR3 loop spans 14 amino acids. CDR1 is MGHRA and CDR2 is YSYEKL in the germline V gene. Trimming pared 4 bases from V and 5 bases from J, leaving 12 bases between.

This clonotype was observed a handful of times. In DNA, the CDR3 is TGTGCCAGCAGTGAGCCCGGGCCTAGCGGGGTGGCCTACAATGAGCAGTTCTTC. This encodes CASSEPGPSGVAYNEQFF. The chain links TRBV6-1 to TRBJ2-1, with 9 bases that match TRBD2. Looked up from germline, CDR1 is MNHNS and CDR2 is SASEGT. The V gene end was trimmed by 3 bases and the J gene end by 2 bases; junction bases not matched to a gene: 11. The CDR3 totals 18 residues.

This sequence joins TRBV9 and TRBJ2-5; the match to TRBD2 covers 11 bases. Germline V CDR1 and CDR2: SGDLS, YYNGEE. V trimming: 3 bases; J trimming: 6 bases; junction bases outside the gene matches: 13. The CDR3 totals 17 residues. The CDR3 sequence: CASSGTASGGPEKTQYF. CDR3 nucleotide sequence: TGTGCCAGCAGCGGCACCGCTAGCGGGGGGCCCGAAAAGACCCAGTACTTC.

This clonotype has more than one count but fewer than ten. The CDR3 loop is CASSIEREASYNEQFF. Written as DNA, the CDR3 is TGTGCCAGTAGTATAGAGAGGGAGGCCTCCTACAATGAGCAGTTCTTC. The chain uses TRBV19 and TRBJ2-1; the D gene is possibly TRBD2 (6 bases). Germline CDR1 is LNHDA and CDR2 is SQIVND (reference sequence). CDR3 length equals 16 residues. V gave up 0 bases and J gave up 0 bases, with 9 bases separating them.

The chain combines TRBV20-1 with TRBJ1-6; 7 bases align to TRBD1. Germline V gives CDR1 DFQATT, CDR2 SNEGSKA (reference sequence). Trimming removed 0 bases from V and 10 bases from J; junction bases left unmatched: 9. The CDR3 runs 15 residues. In DNA, the CDR3 is TGCAGTGCTAGAGATTACTCAGGGGGAGAGTCACCCCTCCACTTT. It encodes CSARDYSGGESPLHF.

The sample holds a few counts of this clonotype. The chain combines TRBV6-5 with TRBJ1-2; TRBD1 agrees at 7 bases. Germline CDR1 MNHEY, CDR2 SVGAGI. The V gene end was trimmed by 5 bases and the J gene end by 8 bases; junction bases not matched to a gene: 5. CDR3 size: 12 residues. The CDR3 bases are TGTGCCAGCAGTCCCGACAGGGTCGGCTACACCTTC. It codes for CASSPDRVGYTF.

This chain links TRBV27 with TRBJ1-2; no firm D call. Germline-derived CDR1 and CDR2 are MNHEY and SMNVEV (reference sequence). The germline V and J ends were trimmed by 2 bases and 4 bases, with 11 bases remaining between them. The CDR3 spans 14 residues. The CDR3 nucleotides are TGTGCCAGCAGTTTAGACCCGTCGGGCTATGGCTACACCTTC. This translates into CASSLDPSGYGYTF.

The gene calls are TRBV24-1 and TRBJ2-6, with D perhaps TRBD1 (6 bases). Trimming took 6 bases from V and 0 from J, leaving 17 bases between them. Germline CDR1 KGHDR, CDR2 SFDVKD. The CDR3 extends over 18 amino acids. The CDR3 DNA follows: TGTGCCACCAGTCAACCGGACAGCCCGAGCTCTGGGGCCAACGTCCTGACTTTC. Translated: CATSQPDSPSSGANVLTF.

This clonotype was found once. This sequence joins TRBV20-1 and TRBJ1-2; D is unclear. Germline loops: CDR1 DFQATT, CDR2 SNEGSKA (reference sequence). Trimming removed 2 bases from V and 4 bases from J, with 14 bases in between. CDR3 length: 14 amino acids. This CDR3 is CSARQRSALYGYTF. The CDR3 nucleotides read TGCAGTGCTAGACAAAGGTCGGCTCTCTATGGCTACACCTTC.

This chain uses TRBV28 with TRBJ1-3; no clear D. V shed 5 bases and J shed 4 bases, with 12 bases lying between them. The CDR3 consists of 14 residues. The germline CDR1 and CDR2 sequences are MDHEN and SYDVKM. The CDR3 sequence is CASSPLMGGNTIYF. In DNA form, the CDR3 reads TGTGCCAGCAGTCCGTTGATGGGCGGAAACACCATATATTTT.